This entry describes one TCR beta chain. These data belong to a study of control samples from healthy donors and cancer patients. The CDR3 has 15 amino acids. The ends lost 6 bases at V and 7 bases at J; junction bases unmatched: 9. Germline V gene sequence: CDR1 MNHEY, CDR2 SVGAGI. Clones were sequenced by immunoSEQ multiplex PCR, and TCRdb holds only the in-frame ones, with some missing. Of over 20,000 clones in the sample, about 81% were seen once. The TCR comes from a man aged 55 to 69 with colorectal cancer. The sample consisted of PBMCs. J is TRBJ2-1 and V is TRBV6-5; 10 bases are a match to TRBD1. CDR3 bases: TGTGCCAGCAGACCGCCGGGACAGGGGAGGAATGAGCAGTTCTTC. Its protein product is CASRPPGQGRNEQFF.